This T cell receptor beta chain was sequenced for a study of blood T cells in healthy people across ages. This clonotype was recorded a few times. In germline, CDR1 is DFQATT, CDR2 SNEGSKA (reference sequence). The CDR3 is made up of 14 amino acids. V shed 5 bases, J shed 2 bases, and the junction held 8 bases outside the gene matches. The second PCR ran roughly 7 to 12 cycles with a sample-barcoded 5' primer and J-beta primers. TCRdb passed the 5' RACE reads through MiXCR, listing each CDR3 protein once. This sample has approximately 1.5 million distinct CDR3 sequences, with 35% to 45% found just once. The donors, all healthy, were Caucasians living in Russia, aged roughly 6 to 100.

This clonotype originated in a woman aged 18-29 years in good health. Sequencing input: blood. This chain connects TRBV20-1 to TRBJ1-2; TRBD1 aligns across 7 bases. The CDR3 protein is CSAPRQGGNYGYTF. As DNA, the CDR3 is TGCAGTGCTCCAAGACAGGGAGGAAACTATGGCTACACCTTC.